This paragraph covers one T cell receptor (beta chain) sequence. Its binding antigen is unknown. Base quality data are lacking; no much larger clone is found one base away. The data stem from a study of shared clonotypes between healthy human individuals (dated by TCRdb to 2020 to 2022). For the wider study: The cohort included a few men and a couple of women between 18 and 49 years of age. To estimate repertoire size and how much clonotype sharing occurs between individuals, the study deeply sequenced the blood TCR repertoires of several healthy adults. To increase sequencing depth and limit assay-specific biases, TCR repertoire library preparation and sequencing were carried out by different laboratories using diverse techniques. Between about 0.8 and 9 billion PBMCs per donor were obtained by leukapheresis.

TCR CDR3 regions were amplified from genomic DNA by multiplex PCR using the deep immunoSEQ assay. Extracted genomic DNA from each cell subset was distributed evenly across all wells of several immunoSEQ 96-well plates, and each plate was treated as a replicate. For unsorted PBMC, about 0.3 ug genomic DNA, equal to 32,000 or so T cell genomes, was loaded into each replicate PCR. Unsorted PBMC genomic DNA was sequenced across ten immunoSEQ deep assay plates. The purified libraries were quantified using a Qubit 3.0 fluorometer, sized with a Bioanalyzer 2100, and then quantified again using the KAPA Library Quantification kit. Every immunoSEQ 96-well plate was sequenced on a separate single-read 150-cycle Illumina NextSeq 550 flow cell. From the authors' description of their analysis: Because the immunoSEQ output included only junctional sequences and no quality scores, the filtering could not be the same as the filtering used for full-length reads. Sequences were annotated with PyIR, a Python wrapper for IgBLAST v1.9, and V/J genes and CDR3 were assigned using IMGT germline references. Reads were filtered out if the reads had weak V/J assignments (E-value above 1e-6), no CDR3, stop codons, out-of-frame junctions, or ambiguous translated residues. V3J clonotypes were defined as sequences sharing an identical inferred V gene, J gene, and CDR3 amino acid sequence. The percentage overlap between two repertoires was calculated by dividing the number of shared unique clonotypes by the size of the smaller repertoire. Repertoire richness was assessed with RTK rarefaction, the Chao1 estimator, and Recon v2.1 estimates of unobserved clonotypes. TCRdb's version of the immuneACCESS table is confined to in-frame rearrangements and falls short of the full clone set. An unresolved V gene accounts for under half of the shortfall where checked; the remainder is of unknown origin. The V and J calls and the clone size are those of that table, but D and trimming were determined from the DNA. Recorded for this sample are fewer than 650,000 clones; 75% to 85% of them occurred a single time. The ten largest clones capture 10% to 15% of the sample.

Donors were healthy HIV-negative adults with no recently reported acute infections or vaccinations. Only Caucasian adults living in Nashville, Tennessee, USA were represented among the donors. For unsorted samples, some 100 million PBMCs were counted, and genomic DNA was extracted using the QIAamp DNA Blood Mini kit. Blood was obtained by leukapheresis, after which PBMCs were separated by Ficoll-Histopaque density gradient centrifugation and cryopreserved in liquid nitrogen vapor phase. Findings and caveats that apply to the study as a whole: The small number of donors limited the genetic and exposure-history diversity represented. Pairwise subsampling indicated that sequencing depth was expected to affect the degree of clonotype sharing among donors. Sampling was restricted to blood, and TCR repertoires in tissues likely differ from the TCR repertoires found in blood.

From cysteine to phenylalanine, the CDR3 is 15 amino acids long. Only CDR3 DNA is held: 45 bases, read in frame from base 1. Between the V and J ends, shortened by 0 bases and 7 bases respectively, the junction contains 16 bases. The germline V gene (reference sequence) provides CDR1 WNHNN and CDR2 SYGVQD. This sequence uses TRBV10-1 and TRBJ2-7; a confident D gene designation cannot be given. This clonotype was sampled from a woman between 40 and 55 years old in good health. Some clones in this sample may be carry-over from other donors' samples. The sequencing input was PBMCs. The CDR3 corresponds to CASSESVVLNSEQYF. The DNA sequence reads TGCGCCAGCAGTGAGTCGGTCGTACTCAACTCGGAGCAGTACTTC.